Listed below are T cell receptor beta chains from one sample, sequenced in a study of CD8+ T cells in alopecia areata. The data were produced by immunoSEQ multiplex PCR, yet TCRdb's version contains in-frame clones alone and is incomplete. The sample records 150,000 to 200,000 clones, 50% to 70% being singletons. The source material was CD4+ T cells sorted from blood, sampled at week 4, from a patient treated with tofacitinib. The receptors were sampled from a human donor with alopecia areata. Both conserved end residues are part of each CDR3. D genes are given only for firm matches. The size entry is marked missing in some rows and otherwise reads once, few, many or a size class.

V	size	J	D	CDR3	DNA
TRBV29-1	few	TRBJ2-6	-	CSVGLSGANVLTF	TGCAGCGTTGGTCTCTCTGGGGCCAACGTCCTGACTTTC
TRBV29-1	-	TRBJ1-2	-	CSVETAPNGYTF	TGCAGCGTTGAAACAGCACCGAATGGCTACACCTTC
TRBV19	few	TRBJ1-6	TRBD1	CASSGRDRVMDSPLHF	TGTGCCAGTAGTGGCCGGGACAGGGTCATGGATTCACCCCTCCACTTT
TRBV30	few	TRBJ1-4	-	CATGTGGEKLFF	TGTGCGACCGGGACGGGGGGAGAAAAACTGTTTTTT
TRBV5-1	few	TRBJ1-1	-	CASSLGDGTAEAFF	TGCGCCAGCAGCTTGGGCGACGGGACGGCTGAAGCTTTCTTT
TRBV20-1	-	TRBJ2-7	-	CSAPQGYEQYF	TGCAGTGCTCCACAGGGCTACGAGCAGTACTTC
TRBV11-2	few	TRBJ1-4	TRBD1	CASSPPRGTGGDEKLFF	TGTGCCAGCAGCCCCCCCAGGGGAACAGGGGGAGATGAAAAACTGTTTTTT
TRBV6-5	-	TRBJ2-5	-	CASMSLGGPSQYF	TGTGCCAGCATGTCGTTGGGGGGGCCTTCTCAGTACTTC
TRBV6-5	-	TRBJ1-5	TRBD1	CASRDRGNQPQHF	TGTGCCAGCAGAGACAGGGGAAATCAGCCCCAGCATTTT
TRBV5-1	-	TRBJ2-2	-	CASSLWSSTDGELFF	TGCGCCAGCAGCTTGTGGTCTAGCACGGACGGGGAGCTGTTTTTT
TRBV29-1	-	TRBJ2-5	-	CSVEVLETQYF	TGCAGCGTTGAGGTGCTGGAGACCCAGTACTTC
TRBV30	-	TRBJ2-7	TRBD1	CAWTLGQGGYEQYF	TGTGCCTGGACCCTGGGACAGGGGGGCTACGAGCAGTACTTC
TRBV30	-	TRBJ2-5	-	CACLGRGQETQYF	TGTGCCTGCCTCGGGAGAGGCCAAGAGACCCAGTACTTC
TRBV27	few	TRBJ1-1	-	CASTSGEAWGTEAFF	TGTGCCAGCACCAGTGGGGAAGCCTGGGGCACTGAAGCTTTCTTT
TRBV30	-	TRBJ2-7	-	CAWSSNAYYEQYF	TGTGCCTGGAGTTCCAACGCATACTACGAGCAGTACTTC
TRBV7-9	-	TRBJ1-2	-	CASSLSDAGLYGYTF	TGTGCCAGCAGCTTATCGGATGCGGGCCTCTATGGCTACACCTTC
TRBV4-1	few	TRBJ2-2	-	CASSQVQGRPTGELFF	TGCGCCAGCAGCCAAGTGCAGGGGCGCCCCACCGGGGAGCTGTTTTTT
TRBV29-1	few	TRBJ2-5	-	CSVDKATGGETQYF	TGCAGCGTTGATAAGGCGACAGGAGGGGAGACCCAGTACTTC
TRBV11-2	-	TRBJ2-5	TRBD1	CATRGTGLLQETQYF	TGTGCCACCCGCGGGACAGGGCTCCTCCAAGAGACCCAGTACTTC
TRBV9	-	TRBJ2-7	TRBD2	CASSVATGGYEQYF	TGTGCCAGCAGCGTAGCTACGGGAGGCTACGAGCAGTACTTC
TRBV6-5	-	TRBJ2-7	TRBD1	CASGTANEQYF	TGTGCCAGCGGGACAGCAAATGAGCAGTACTTC
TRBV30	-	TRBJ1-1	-	CARGRENTEAFF	TGTGCACGGGGGCGGGAGAACACTGAAGCTTTCTTT
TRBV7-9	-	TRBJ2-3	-	CASSLAGQPTDTQYF	TGTGCCAGCAGCTTAGCCGGACAGCCTACAGATACGCAGTATTTT
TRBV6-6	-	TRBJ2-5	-	CASSYSRGQETQYF	TGTGCCAGCAGTTACTCTCGGGGACAAGAGACCCAGTACTTC
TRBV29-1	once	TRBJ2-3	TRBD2	CSVEGQTSADTQYF	TGCAGCGTTGAAGGTCAGACTAGCGCGGATACGCAGTATTTT
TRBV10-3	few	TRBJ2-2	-	CATLGGGELFF	TGTGCCACCCTAGGGGGCGGGGAGCTGTTTTTT
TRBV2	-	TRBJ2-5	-	CASTPALWQETQYF	TGTGCCAGCACCCCAGCCCTATGGCAAGAGACCCAGTACTTC
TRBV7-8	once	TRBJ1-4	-	CASSRVFATNEKLFF	TGTGCCAGCAGCCGAGTCTTTGCAACTAATGAAAAACTGTTTTTT
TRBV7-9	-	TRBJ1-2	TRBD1	CASSLVGGGLGYTF	TGTGCCAGCAGCTTAGTGGGAGGGGGCCTTGGCTACACCTTC
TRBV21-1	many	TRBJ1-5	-	CASSNGPKRRPYSNQPQHF	TGTGCCAGCAGCAATGGCCCAAAAAGACGGCCCTATAGCAATCAGCCCCAGCATTTT
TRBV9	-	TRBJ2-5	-	CASSVSRSETQYF	TGTGCCAGCAGCGTATCGCGTTCTGAGACCCAGTACTTC
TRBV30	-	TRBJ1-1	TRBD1	CAWGQGKTEAFF	TGTGCCTGGGGACAGGGCAAAACTGAAGCTTTCTTT
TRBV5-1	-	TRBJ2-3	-	CASSLLSTDTQYF	TGCGCCAGCAGCTTGCTTTCCACAGATACGCAGTATTTT
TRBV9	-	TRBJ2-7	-	CASSPQSSYEQYF	TGTGCCAGCAGCCCCCAGAGCTCCTACGAGCAGTACTTC
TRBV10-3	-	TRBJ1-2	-	CAITSGAPGYTF	TGTGCCATCACCTCCGGGGCGCCCGGCTACACCTTC
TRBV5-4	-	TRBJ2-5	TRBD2	CASRREEETQYF	TGTGCCAGCAGACGGGAGGAAGAGACCCAGTACTTC
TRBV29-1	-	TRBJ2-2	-	CSVAARSAGELFF	TGCAGCGTTGCGGCCAGGTCCGCCGGGGAGCTGTTTTTT
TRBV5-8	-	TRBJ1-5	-	CASSRPGSNQPQHF	TGTGCCAGCAGCCGGCCGGGAAGCAATCAGCCCCAGCATTTT
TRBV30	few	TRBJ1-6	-	CAWSVHTGKSPLHF	TGTGCCTGGAGTGTACACACGGGGAAATCACCCCTCCACTTT
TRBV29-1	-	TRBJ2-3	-	CSVVKWDTQYF	TGCAGCGTGGTAAAGTGGGATACGCAGTATTTT
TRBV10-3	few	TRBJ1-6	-	CAIGPSGSPLHF	TGTGCCATCGGGCCCAGTGGGTCACCCCTCCACTTT
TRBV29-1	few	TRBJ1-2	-	CSVGRSRSSNRYGYTF	TGCAGCGTTGGACGGTCACGGTCTTCAAATCGGTATGGCTACACCTTC
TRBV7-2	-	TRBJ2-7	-	CASSRDKTYEQYF	TGTGCCAGCAGCCGGGACAAGACCTACGAGCAGTACTTC
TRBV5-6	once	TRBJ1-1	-	CASSLRTEAFF	TGTGCCAGCAGCTTGCGGACTGAAGCTTTCTTT
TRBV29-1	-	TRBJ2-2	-	CSVEDQGPPGTGELFF	TGCAGCGTTGAAGATCAGGGACCCCCCGGGACCGGGGAGCTGTTTTTT
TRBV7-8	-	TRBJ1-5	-	CASSFAGTSNQPQHF	TGTGCCAGCAGCTTCGCCGGGACCAGCAATCAGCCCCAGCATTTT
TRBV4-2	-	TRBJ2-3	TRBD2	CASSQGPGGAATQYF	TGTGCCAGCAGCCAAGGTCCGGGGGGGGCTGCTACGCAGTATTTT
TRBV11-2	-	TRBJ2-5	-	CASSGRLGETQYF	TGTGCCAGCAGCGGGAGACTAGGGGAGACCCAGTACTTC
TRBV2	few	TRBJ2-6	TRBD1	CASSSRGTGGAGANVLTF	TGTGCCAGCAGCTCCAGAGGGACAGGGGGCGCTGGGGCCAACGTCCTGACTTTC
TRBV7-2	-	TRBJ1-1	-	CASSFERGRAFF	TGTGCCAGCAGCTTCGAGCGGGGCCGAGCTTTCTTT
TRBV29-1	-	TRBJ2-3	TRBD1	CSSSGTGFADTQYF	TGCAGCTCTTCCGGGACAGGGTTTGCAGATACGCAGTATTTT
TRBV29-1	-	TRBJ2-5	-	CSVEEQHQETQYF	TGCAGCGTTGAAGAACAACACCAAGAGACCCAGTACTTC
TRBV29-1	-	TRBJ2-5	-	CSVDPGQETQYF	TGCAGCGTTGATCCGGGGCAAGAGACCCAGTACTTC
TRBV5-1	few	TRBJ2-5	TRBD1	CASSFGTGQETQYF	TGCGCCAGCAGCTTCGGGACAGGGCAAGAGACCCAGTACTTC
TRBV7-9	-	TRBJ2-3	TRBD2	CASSLLAGLSTDTQYF	TGTGCCAGCAGCTTACTAGCGGGGCTCTCCACAGATACGCAGTATTTT
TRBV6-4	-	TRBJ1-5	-	CASPRRNNQPQHF	TGTGCCAGCCCAAGACGGAACAATCAGCCCCAGCATTTT
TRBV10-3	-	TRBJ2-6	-	CATQGAGANVLTF	TGTGCCACACAGGGTGCGGGGGCCAACGTCCTGACTTTC
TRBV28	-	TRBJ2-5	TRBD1	CASSSNRAGQGLGETQYF	TGTGCCAGCAGTTCCAACCGAGCGGGACAGGGACTTGGAGAGACCCAGTACTTC
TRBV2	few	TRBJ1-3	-	CASSGTHSGNTIYF	TGTGCCAGCAGCGGGACACACTCTGGAAACACCATATATTTT
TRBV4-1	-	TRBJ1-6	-	CASSQEGGWVNSPLHF	TGCGCCAGCAGCCAAGAAGGGGGTTGGGTTAATTCACCCCTCCACTTT